This passage covers 32 T cell receptor beta chains from one sample sequenced in a study of T cell repertoires in cytomegalovirus infection. TCRdb ran MiXCR on the reads and lists one entry per CDR3 protein. The data contain over 300,000 distinct CDR3 sequences, roughly 15% of them singletons. Sequenced material: PBMCs. The source of these receptors is a human donor in good health (CMV status not recorded). Some clones in this sample may be carry-over from other donors' samples.

This clonotype was observed a few times. The chain is built from TRBV6-5 and TRBJ2-3; D tentatively reads TRBD1 or TRBD2 (6 bases each). V was cut by 3 bases and J by 4 bases, with 14 bases left in between. The CDR3 runs 15 residues. Germline loops: CDR1 MNHEY, CDR2 SVGAGI. The DNA of the CDR3 is TGTGCCAGCAGTTATCGGGGGCGAGGGGCAGATACGCAGTATTTT. As protein: CASSYRGRGADTQYF.

At least ten counts were recorded for this clonotype. The gene calls are TRBV7-2 and TRBJ1-2; no firm D call. Trimming left V 3 bases short and J 2 bases short, with 4 bases between. The CDR3 is made up of 12 amino acids. Germline V CDR1 and CDR2: SGHTA, FQGNSA. This CDR3 is CASSFTNYGYTF. For the CDR3, the DNA is TGTGCCAGCAGCTTTACAAACTATGGCTACACCTTC.

The J gene is TRBJ2-1, the V gene TRBV6-2 or TRBV6-3, with 15 bases matching TRBD2. The ends lost 5 bases at V and 2 bases at J; junction bases unmatched: 4. Germline V CDR1 and CDR2: MNHEY, SVGEGT. This CDR3 contains 17 residues. The CDR3 coding sequence is TGTGCCAGCAGTACCTGGACTAGCGGGGGGGCCTACAATGAGCAGTTCTTC. Translation: CASSTWTSGGAYNEQFF.

V usage is TRBV6-1 and J usage is TRBJ1-5; 11 bases match TRBD1. This CDR3 is 14 amino acids long. V lost 9 bases to trimming and J lost 7 bases; unmatched junction nucleotides: 8. Germline V gene sequence: CDR1 MNHNS, CDR2 SASEGT. DNA for the CDR3: TGTGCCAGTGGGGGGGACAGGGGGAACCAGCCCCAGCATTTT. This sequence encodes CASGGDRGNQPQHF.

The V call is TRBV19, the J call TRBJ1-3; tentative D call: TRBD1 (5 bases). CDR3 length: 17 amino acids. V lost 5 bases and J lost 1, with 18 bases in between. Germline V gene lookup returns CDR1 LNHDA and CDR2 SQIVND (reference sequence). The CDR3 loop is CASSRLDGGKSGNTIYF. The CDR3 DNA is TGTGCCAGTAGTCGGCTCGACGGGGGGAAATCTGGAAACACCATATATTTT.

This clonotype was seen at least ten times. The chain joins TRBV20-1 to TRBJ1-4, with 7 nucleotides matching TRBD1. With V trimmed by 7 bases and J by 0 bases, 8 bases remained unmatched. The germline CDR1 and CDR2 sequences are DFQATT and SNEGSKA (reference sequence). The CDR3 sequence is 15 residues long. The chain's CDR3 is CSVTGPRATNEKLFF. CDR3 in DNA: TGCAGTGTGACAGGGCCGAGGGCAACTAATGAAAAACTGTTTTTT.

Many counts were recorded for this clonotype. The rearrangement links TRBV4-2 to TRBJ2-1; 10 bases align to TRBD2. Trimming at V came to 3 bases and at J to 8 bases, leaving 4 bases not matched to a gene. The CDR3 extends over 14 amino acids. In germline, CDR1 is LGHNA, CDR2 YNFKEQ. The CDR3 DNA reads TGTGCCAGCAGCCACCAGCGGGGGGGCTATGAGCAGTTCTTC. This codes for CASSHQRGGYEQFF.

This clonotype has a count of ten or more. J is TRBJ1-3 and V is TRBV7-2; TRBD1 is a possible D gene (6 bases). Looked up from germline, CDR1 is SGHTA and CDR2 is FQGNSA. The CDR3 runs 17 residues. V gave up 1 base and J gave up 4 bases, with 17 bases separating them. CDR3 residues: CASSLVRLQGAGNTIYF. The CDR3 nucleotides read TGTGCCAGCAGCTTAGTTCGGTTACAGGGAGCAGGAAACACCATATATTTT.

The rearrangement joins TRBV19 to TRBJ2-7; TRBD2 is a possible D gene (6 bases). Germline V CDR1 and CDR2: LNHDA, SQIVND (reference sequence). This CDR3 is built from 14 residues. V was shortened by 5 bases and J by 2 bases, with 13 bases between the two germline ends. Here the CDR3 DNA reads TGTGCCAGTAGTCGTGGCGGGATCGCCTACGAGCAGTACTTC. Amino acids: CASSRGGIAYEQYF.

This clonotype occurred many times. This sequence joins TRBV15 and TRBJ1-5; perhaps TRBD1 as D (5 bases). Germline lookup yields CDR1 LNHNV and CDR2 YYDKDF (reference sequence). The CDR3 sequence is 15 residues long. V lost 1 base and J 6 bases, leaving 13 bases between the germline ends. This CDR3 reads CATSRGARGIQPQHF. In DNA, the CDR3 is TGTGCCACCAGCAGAGGGGCGAGGGGAATTCAGCCCCAGCATTTT.

The rearrangement uses TRBV18 and TRBJ1-1; D call uncertain. In germline, CDR1 is KGHSH, CDR2 LQKENI. The V end lost 3 bases, the J end lost 4 bases, and 18 bases lay between the germline ends. CDR3 length equals 16 residues. The CDR3 region has the DNA TGTGCCAGCTCACCCTTTGAATCCTCGGTCCCCACTGAAGCTTTCTTT. Its protein product is CASSPFESSVPTEAFF. Combining the CDR3 with reference TRBV18 and TRBJ1-1 gives the whole variable domain NAGVMQNPRHLVRRRGQEARLRCSPMKGHSHVYWYRQLPEEGLKFMVYLQKENIIDESGMPKERFSAEFPKEGPSILRIQQVVRGDSAAYFCASSPFESSVPTEAFFGQGTRLTVV.

In its sample, this clonotype was seen a few times. This chain uses TRBV20-1 with TRBJ2-5; D uncertain. This CDR3 contains 10 residues. CDR1 DFQATT and CDR2 SNEGSKA come from the germline V gene (reference sequence). Trimming pared 5 bases from V and 7 bases from J, leaving 8 bases between. In DNA form, the CDR3 reads TGCAGTGCTGCGTTGAGGACCCAGTACTTC. Translated: CSAALRTQYF.

This rearrangement joins TRBV20-1 to TRBJ2-1; TRBD2 matches at 7 bases. V shed 3 bases, J shed 6 bases, and the junction held 8 bases outside the gene matches. Germline CDR1 reads DFQATT; CDR2 reads SNEGSKA (reference sequence). CDR3 length equals 14 residues. The CDR3 loop is CSASGGTSLNEQFF. CDR3 DNA sequence: TGCAGTGCTAGCGGGGGGACTTCCCTCAATGAGCAGTTCTTC.

This chain links TRBV10-3 with TRBJ1-5; TRBD1 might be the D (5 bases). In germline, CDR1 is ENHRY, CDR2 SYGVKD. V was shortened by 10 bases and J by 4 bases, with 17 bases between the two germline ends. The CDR3 runs 14 residues. CDR3 DNA sequence: TGTGCCACACTGGGGGAGGAGTGGAATCAGCCCCAGCATTTT. It encodes CATLGEEWNQPQHF.

This clonotype was recorded many times. The chain joins TRBV4-2 to TRBJ1-5; unclear D gene. This CDR3 is 16 amino acids long. The germline V and J ends were trimmed by 1 base and 3 bases, with 13 bases remaining between them. CDR1 is LGHNA, CDR2 YNFKEQ, per germline. CDR3 DNA sequence: TGTGCCAGCAGCCAAGGGGCTCAAGTTCACAATCAGCCCCAGCATTTT. It codes for CASSQGAQVHNQPQHF.

The rearrangement links TRBV28 to TRBJ2-4; the D gene is possibly TRBD1 (6 bases). In germline, CDR1 is MDHEN, CDR2 SYDVKM. The CDR3 length is 16 residues. V shed 5 bases and J shed 0 bases, with 14 bases lying between them. This CDR3 reads CASSTDDRIAKNIQYF. The CDR3 DNA reads as TGTGCCAGCAGTACCGACGACAGGATAGCCAAAAACATTCAGTACTTC. Filled out from reference TRBV28 and TRBJ2-4, the complete variable domain reads DVKVTQSSRYLVKRTGEKVFLECVQDMDHENMFWYRQDPGLGLRLIYFSYDVKMKEKGDIPEGYSVSREKKERFSLILESASTNQTSMYLCASSTDDRIAKNIQYFGAGTRLSVL.

Many counts were recorded for this clonotype. This chain connects TRBV7-9 to TRBJ1-6; D is perhaps TRBD1 (5 bases). The CDR3 is 15 residues long. Deletions cut 1 base from V and 6 bases from J, with 10 bases between. The germline V gene encodes CDR1 SEHNR and CDR2 FQNEAQ (reference sequence). The CDR3 coding sequence is TGTGCCAGCAGCTTAGACAGGTTGATTAATTCACCCCTCCACTTT. Its translation is CASSLDRLINSPLHF.

This clonotype occurred many times. The chain carries TRBV19 and TRBJ2-7; TRBD1 matches at 9 bases. J lost 1 base, V lost 3 bases, and 4 bases had no gene match. Germline CDR1 LNHDA, CDR2 SQIVND (reference sequence). There are 15 residues in the CDR3. CDR3 loop: CASSIAGQGSYEQYF. CDR3 sequence (DNA): TGTGCCAGTAGTATCGCTGGACAGGGGTCCTACGAGCAGTACTTC.

V usage is TRBV5-4 and J usage is TRBJ1-1; 7 bases map to TRBD1. The CDR3 runs to 15 residues. J gave up 1 base and V 4 bases, and 7 bases lay outside the gene matches. Per germline, CDR1 SGHNT and CDR2 YYREEE (reference sequence). CDR3 loop: CASSPETGRNTEAFF. DNA for the CDR3: TGTGCCAGCAGCCCGGAGACAGGGCGGAACACTGAAGCTTTCTTT.

This clonotype has a handful of counts. The rearrangement uses TRBV6-5 and TRBJ2-1; either TRBD1 or TRBD2 may fit D (5 bases each). Per the germline V gene, CDR1 is MNHEY and CDR2 is SVGAGI. CDR3 length equals 14 residues. V dropped 6 bases and J dropped 5 bases, with 14 bases sitting between them. CDR3 in amino acids: CASRQGTANNEQFF. The CDR3, as DNA: TGTGCCAGCAGGCAAGGGACGGCTAACAATGAGCAGTTCTTC.

This clonotype was recorded at least ten times. The chain uses TRBV7-2 and TRBJ2-1; D may match TRBD1 or TRBD2 (6 bases each). V was pared by 1 base and J by 9 bases, with 10 bases between. Per germline, CDR1 SGHTA and CDR2 FQGNSA. This CDR3 is 13 amino acids long. This CDR3 is CASSLGGASEQFF. The CDR3 DNA sequence: TGTGCCAGCAGCTTAGGGGGGGCTAGTGAGCAGTTCTTC.

Ten or more counts support this clonotype. The CDR3 sequence is CASTTSGYYEQYF. The CDR3 nucleotides are TGTGCCAGCACTACTAGCGGATACTACGAGCAGTACTTC. V and J are TRBV5-8 and TRBJ2-7; TRBD2 aligns across 8 bases. The CDR3 extends over 13 amino acids. Germline V gene lookup returns CDR1 SGHTS and CDR2 YDEGEE. V dropped 6 bases and J dropped 3; count of bases not matched to a gene: 5.

This clonotype was counted between two and nine times. The chain joins TRBV12-3 or TRBV12-4 to TRBJ2-2, with 8 bases identical to TRBD1. The CDR3 is made up of 14 amino acids. V dropped 7 bases and J dropped 3; count of bases not matched to a gene: 4. The CDR3 DNA follows: TGTGCCAGCATTAGACAGGGGTACACCGGGGAGCTGTTTTTT. It codes for CASIRQGYTGELFF.

The V gene is TRBV5-6, the J gene TRBJ2-1; D is undetermined. The CDR3 totals 15 residues. The V and J ends lost 2 bases and 7 bases respectively, with 16 bases between them. In germline, CDR1 is SGHDT, CDR2 YYEEEE. CDR3 DNA: TGTGCCAGCAGCTTAGTACAGAGATTCTCTAATGAGCAGTTCTTC. This gives the protein CASSLVQRFSNEQFF.

This clonotype was detected only a few times. The chain recombines TRBV2 with TRBJ2-3; the D gene is possibly TRBD2 (5 bases). V lost 0 bases and J 10 bases, leaving 17 bases between the germline ends. This CDR3 contains 15 residues. Germline V gives CDR1 SNHLY, CDR2 FYNNEI. CDR3 sequence: CASSEALNGPRAQYF. CDR3 sequence (DNA): TGTGCCAGCAGTGAAGCGCTAAACGGGCCGAGGGCGCAGTATTTT.

The chain carries TRBV6-2 or TRBV6-3 and TRBJ2-3; possibly TRBD1 for D (5 bases). The CDR3 is 16 amino acids. Germline CDR1 MNHEY, CDR2 SVGEGT. V shed 2 bases and J shed 1 base, with 13 bases lying between them. CDR3 amino acids: CASSYVPAGRTDTQYF. In nucleotides, the CDR3 is TGTGCCAGCAGTTACGTTCCGGCAGGGCGCACAGATACGCAGTATTTT.

This clonotype showed up just a few times. The chain couples TRBV28 to TRBJ1-6; no reliable D call. Trimming stripped 6 bases from V and 5 bases from J, with 5 bases between. The CDR3 runs to 12 residues. CDR1 is MDHEN, CDR2 SYDVKM, per germline. The CDR3: CASRPDNSPLHF. CDR3 DNA: TGTGCCAGCAGGCCGGATAATTCACCCCTCCACTTT.

This clonotype was observed once. This chain joins TRBV19 and TRBJ2-3; 8 bases map to TRBD2. CDR3 length equals 15 residues. V lost 1 base, J lost 0 bases, and 0 bases stayed unmatched. From germline, CDR1 is LNHDA and CDR2 SQIVND (reference sequence). The CDR3 protein is CASSIVAGSTDTQYF. The CDR3 nucleotides read TGTGCCAGTAGTATAGTAGCGGGGAGCACAGATACGCAGTATTTT.

This chain connects TRBV7-2 to TRBJ1-5; perhaps TRBD1 as D (6 bases). CDR3 size: 16 residues. V lost 1 base and J lost 4, with 14 bases in between. Germline V CDR1 and CDR2: SGHTA, FQGNSA. The CDR3 coding sequence is TGTGCCAGCAGCTTAGAGCTGGGGGCGTCGAATCAGCCCCAGCATTTT. It encodes CASSLELGASNQPQHF.

The CDR3 is CASSLAIMRTEAFF. Here the CDR3 DNA reads TGTGCCAGCAGCTTGGCCATTATGAGGACTGAAGCTTTCTTT. This chain links TRBV5-6 with TRBJ1-1; D is uncertain. V was trimmed by 0 bases and J by 5 bases, leaving 11 bases between them. The length of the CDR3 is 14 residues. Germline CDR1 is SGHDT and CDR2 is YYEEEE.

The chain joins TRBV12-3 or TRBV12-4 to TRBJ2-7; D uncertain. The V end was cut by 7 bases, the J end by 6 bases, with 13 bases between. There are 12 residues in the CDR3. The CDR3 bases are TGTGCCAGCACCTCCGCCCCCCTCGAGCAGTACTTC. The encoded protein is CASTSAPLEQYF.

A note on this clonotype: This may arise from a read error, as a much more abundant clone is one base away. Given the absence of the conserved phenylalanine or tryptophan at the CDR3 end, a read error is likely. This chain joins TRBV7-6 and TRBJ2-7, with 9 bases matching TRBD1. This CDR3 spans 15 amino acids. Germline V lookup: CDR1 SGHVS, CDR2 FNYEAQ. The trim removed 1 base at V and 4 bases at J, leaving 5 bases unmatched. This CDR3 reads CASSLEQGARYEQYL. The CDR3 DNA reads as TGTGCCAGCAGCTTAGAACAGGGGGCGCGGTACGAGCAGTACCTC.